This T cell receptor beta chain is from a study of vaccination effects on CD4 cells after COVID-19. As for this clone: Its cognate antigen is unknown.

The CDR3 is made up of 12 amino acids. Germline CDR1 SNHLY, CDR2 FYNNEI. Trimming stripped 7 bases from V and 3 bases from J, with 10 bases between. Isolating CD4+ T cells followed approximately 10 days of culture. The table came from immunoSEQ multiplex PCR; TCRdb's copy has only in-frame clones and leaves some out. The data show some 49,000 clones, around 76% seen once. Sequencing was performed on CD4+ T cells from PBMCs cultured without peptide, taken before COVID-19 vaccination. This receptor was taken from a human donor who had a prior SARS-CoV-2 infection. V and J are TRBV2 and TRBJ2-7; the D gene is possibly TRBD2 (6 bases). The CDR3 sequence is CASNRGSYEQYF. In nucleotides, the CDR3 is TGTGCCAGCAACCGGGGGAGCTACGAGCAGTACTTC.